Listed below are T cell receptor beta chains from one sample, sequenced in a study of cytomegalovirus exposure and HLA in healthy donors. Generated by immunoSEQ multiplex PCR, the TCRdb table keeps only in-frame clones and is missing some. The sample shows about 130,000 clones, roughly 89% of them seen only once. Sequenced material: PBMCs. Source of these receptors: a woman between 18 and 29 years old in good health and CMV-seronegative. Each CDR3 is given with its conserved first and last residue. D genes are given only for firm matches. Part of the rows lack a size; the others show once, few, many or a class for expanded clones.

TRBJ2-6,NA,TRBV9,NA,TGTGCCAGCAGCGTAGCTACGGGCTCTGGGGCCAACGTCCTGACTTTC,CASSVATGSGANVLTF
TRBJ1-1,NA,TRBV7-9,NA,TGTGCCAGCAGTCAAAGGACAGCGAACACTGAAGCTTTCTTT,CASSQRTANTEAFF
TRBJ1-6,NA,TRBV13,TRBD1,TGTGCCAGCACTGATCGACAGGGAAATTCACCCCTCCACTTT,CASTDRQGNSPLHF
TRBJ1-1,few,TRBV6-1,NA,TGTGCCAGCAGTGATAGCAACCCCGTCCCCTTTGAAGCTTTCTTT,CASSDSNPVPFEAFF
TRBJ1-2,few,TRBV9,NA,TGTGCCAGCAGCGGCGGTTTTGGGGCTTATGGCTACACCTTC,CASSGGFGAYGYTF
TRBJ2-7,once,TRBV20-1,NA,TGCAGTGCAGTAGAGTCATACGAGCAGTACTTC,CSAVESYEQYF
TRBJ1-1,NA,TRBV5-4,NA,TGTGCCAGCAGCCCTGCGGGACCCACTGAAGCTTTCTTT,CASSPAGPTEAFF
TRBJ1-2,NA,TRBV28,NA,TGTGCCAGCAGTCCAGGGAACTATGGCTACACCTTC,CASSPGNYGYTF
TRBJ2-7,NA,TRBV10-3,TRBD1,TGTGCCGCACGGACAGGGAAGAACGAGCAGTACTTC,CAARTGKNEQYF
TRBJ2-1,NA,TRBV13,NA,TGTGCCAGCAGCTCGGGGCGGGGATTCAAGAATGAGCAGTTCTTC,CASSSGRGFKNEQFF
TRBJ1-2,NA,TRBV2,NA,TGTGCCAGCGAGTGGAGTCAGGAGGGGACGTTAGGCTATGGCTACACCTTC,CASEWSQEGTLGYGYTF
TRBJ2-5,NA,TRBV2,TRBD1,TGTGCCAGCAGTTACATACAGGGGGCGTCGGGGACCCAGTACTTC,CASSYIQGASGTQYF
TRBJ1-4,NA,TRBV6-5,NA,TGTGCCAGCAGTTCAGGGGATGCCGGCGGCGAAAAACTGTTTTTT,CASSSGDAGGEKLFF
TRBJ2-3,NA,TRBV2,NA,TGTGCCAGCAGTGTGGGGGGACCCGCAGATACGCAGTATTTT,CASSVGGPADTQYF
TRBJ1-5,few,TRBV4-2,NA,TGTGCCAGCAGCCAAGAGTTACAGGAAAATCAGCCCCAGCATTTT,CASSQELQENQPQHF
TRBJ2-1,once,TRBV27,NA,TGTGCCAGCAGCCCCCTGCGGAATGAGCAGTTCTTC,CASSPLRNEQFF
TRBJ1-6,NA,TRBV5-4,NA,TGTGCCAGCAGCCGAGAGGTTTCCTATAATTCACCCCTCCACTTT,CASSREVSYNSPLHF
TRBJ2-1,NA,TRBV15,TRBD2,TGTGCCACCAGCAGAGATCAGACTAGCACGTTCTTC,CATSRDQTSTFF
TRBJ2-7,NA,TRBV6-6,NA,TGTGCCAGCAGTTACGACAGGTCGGGTTTCGAGCAGTACTTC,CASSYDRSGFEQYF
TRBJ2-5,NA,TRBV9,NA,TGTGCCAGCAGCGAGGGGACTCACTATCGCCAAGAGACCCAGTACTTC,CASSEGTHYRQETQYF
TRBJ1-1,NA,TRBV19,NA,TGTGCCAGTGCGGAGATAATGAACACTGAAGCTTTCTTT,CASAEIMNTEAFF
TRBJ1-4,NA,TRBV6-1,TRBD1,TGTGCCAGCAGTACCCGGGGACAGGGTGATGAAAAACTGTTTTTT,CASSTRGQGDEKLFF
TRBJ1-4,NA,TRBV6-1,NA,TGTGCCAGCCCTTGCGAGGGGGCAACTAATGAAAAACTGTTTTTT,CASPCEGATNEKLFF
TRBJ1-6,NA,TRBV7-9,NA,TGTGCCAGCAGCCGCATGCCAGGGTCGGATAATTCACCCCTCCACTTT,CASSRMPGSDNSPLHF